The rows below give T cell receptor beta chains drawn from one sample of a study of immune heterogeneity within non-small cell lung tumors. A single record per CDR3 protein comes from TCRdb applying MiXCR to the multiplex PCR reads. Of approximately 15,000 distinct CDR3 sequences listed, roughly 29% were seen once; the top ten hold 4% to 5%. Sequencing was carried out using lung tumor tissue. The receptor set was obtained from a man aged 40-49 years with non-small cell lung cancer. The CDR3 runs from the conserved cysteine through the conserved F or W. Only part of the rows carry a size: once, few, many, or a class if the clone is expanded.

>TRBV27|.|TRBJ2-1
CASSFANSSSYNEHFF
>TRBV6-1|.|TRBJ1-1
CASSWTGINTEAFF
>TRBV6-1|many|TRBJ1-2
CASRTVIYGYTF
>TRBV11-3|many|TRBJ2-2
CASRGQGGTGELFF
>TRBV13|medium-sized|TRBJ2-7
CARRRPSGSSSGHEQYF
>TRBV9|many|TRBJ1-2
CASSPRWGGDYGYTF
>TRBV12-3/TRBV12-4|.|TRBJ2-4
CASSHNSGTAPTAKNIQYF
>TRBV6-2/TRBV6-3|few|TRBJ2-4
CASRLGPAKNIQYF
>TRBV9|many|TRBJ1-3
CASSVRAENTIYF
>TRBV30|few|TRBJ1-1
CAWSRGRLTPNTEAFF
>TRBV20-1|.|TRBJ2-1
CSARGPPVGPYNEQFF
>TRBV5-5|few|TRBJ1-3
CASSLALGWGTDSSGNTIYF
>TRBV10-3|many|TRBJ2-7
CAIRDGAYEQYF
>TRBV5-6|few|TRBJ1-5
CASSLWGWSNQPQHF
>TRBV6-1|many|TRBJ1-1
CASRIQGNTEAFF
>TRBV2|medium-sized|TRBJ2-6
CASGEWRVAGANVLTF
>TRBV20-1|medium-sized|TRBJ2-1
CSARELAGGSNEQFF
>TRBV5-1|many|TRBJ1-1
CASSLGKGRTEAFF
>TRBV2|.|TRBJ1-4
CAISQGVSNEKLFF
>TRBV7-9|few|TRBJ2-1
CASRLFSLVGQVPYNEQFF
>TRBV19|many|TRBJ1-4
CASSMGGSYEKLFF
>TRBV5-1|many|TRBJ2-3
CASSASTLPKDTQYF
>TRBV5-1|few|TRBJ1-1
CASSLAGQDTEAFF
>TRBV5-6|few|TRBJ2-7
CASSNSGLAGVEQYF
>TRBV11-3|.|TRBJ2-3
CASSSGSGTDTQYF
>TRBV5-1|.|TRBJ1-4
CASGTGVATNEKLFF
>TRBV4-2|.|TRBJ1-1
CDSSRSNTEAFF
>TRBV9|few|TRBJ2-2
CASCPTNTGELFF
>TRBV27|.|TRBJ1-1
CASSLEWGNTEAFF
>TRBV5-1|many|TRBJ2-1
CASSPRLAGRSYNEQFF
>TRBV18|few|TRBJ2-3
CASLPPLTDTQYF
>TRBV18|medium-sized|TRBJ2-7
CASSPASSYEQYF
>TRBV9|few|TRBJ2-1
CASSVFSGSDNEQFF
>TRBV20-1|few|TRBJ2-3
CSAPSDVTDTQYF
>TRBV6-1|.|TRBJ2-7
CASSEATSSRRHEQYF
>TRBV11-2|many|TRBJ2-1
CASSFVAGGVYNEQFF
>TRBV5-1|.|TRBJ2-2
CASSWTGADTGELFF
>TRBV19|many|TRBJ1-1
CASRGEGNTEAFF
>TRBV24-1|.|TRBJ2-1
CATSDPTLSSYNEQFF
>TRBV19|medium-sized|TRBJ2-3
CATVDRGTDTQYF
>TRBV6-1|medium-sized|TRBJ2-7
CASRGQASYEQYF
>TRBV11-2|.|TRBJ1-1
CASSLDGRGPEAFF